What follows are 14 T cell receptor beta chains derived from one specimen sequenced in a study of blood T cell repertoires in COVID-19. Measured with immunoSEQ multiplex PCR; TCRdb has only the in-frame clones, and not every one. The repertoire includes 150,000 to 200,000 clones, 70% to 85% of them detected once, and about 24% sits in the top ten. The sequencing input was peripheral blood. The receptors were sampled from an elderly woman with acute or convalescent COVID-19.

J is TRBJ2-2 and V is TRBV19; 9 bases align to TRBD2. The germline gives CDR1 LNHDA, CDR2 SQIVND (reference sequence). The CDR3 runs 17 residues. The ends lost 5 bases at V and 3 bases at J; junction bases unmatched: 10. CDR3: CASSPRAREGYTGELFF. CDR3 nucleotides: TGTGCCAGTAGTCCTAGGGCGCGGGAGGGTTACACCGGGGAGCTGTTTTTT.

V and J are TRBV29-1 and TRBJ2-3; D perhaps matches TRBD2 (6 bases). Looked up from germline, CDR1 is SQVTM and CDR2 is ANQGSEA. This CDR3 region has 12 residues. Between the trimmed V and J ends, which lost 5 bases and 2 bases, there was a span of 8 bases. The CDR3 reads CSVTGVTDTQYF. CDR3 nucleotide sequence: TGCAGCGTTACGGGGGTCACAGATACGCAGTATTTT.

The chain couples TRBV29-1 to TRBJ2-1; 10 nucleotides line up with TRBD1. Germline lookup yields CDR1 SQVTM and CDR2 ANQGSEA. The CDR3 spans 14 residues. J was trimmed by 7 bases and V by 7 bases; bases with no gene match: 10. The CDR3 is CSAVIGTGVNEQFF. CDR3 DNA: TGCAGCGCTGTTATTGGGACAGGGGTTAATGAGCAGTTCTTC.

This chain uses TRBV19 with TRBJ1-5; D is unclear. Germline V gives CDR1 LNHDA, CDR2 SQIVND (reference sequence). CDR3 length: 13 amino acids. Trimming cost V 7 bases and J 4 bases, with 11 bases left between them. The chain's CDR3 is CASTPGLNQPQHF. The CDR3 nucleotides are TGTGCCAGTACCCCGGGTCTTAATCAGCCCCAGCATTTT.

The chain links TRBV7-2 to TRBJ1-3; a possible D gene is TRBD1 (6 bases). V was clipped by 4 bases and J by 0 bases, with 13 bases between them. Per germline, CDR1 SGHTA and CDR2 FQGNSA. This CDR3 spans 16 amino acids. DNA of the CDR3: TGTGCCAGCAGCTCCTTGGGACAACTCTCTGGAAACACCATATATTTT. Protein: CASSSLGQLSGNTIYF.

This clone was observed a few times. The genes are TRBV2 and TRBJ2-1, with 15 bases identical to TRBD2. Germline assignment: CDR1 SNHLY and CDR2 FYNNEI. V lost 1 base and J lost 7; bases outside the gene matches: 2. The CDR3 length is 16 residues. The CDR3: CASSEGTSGRGNEQFF. For the CDR3, the DNA is TGTGCCAGCAGTGAAGGGACTAGCGGGAGGGGAAATGAGCAGTTCTTC.

The chain combines TRBV28 with TRBJ2-4; unclear D gene. The CDR3 is 12 amino acids. Germline lookup yields CDR1 MDHEN and CDR2 SYDVKM. V lost 8 bases and J 1 base, leaving 6 bases between the germline ends. CDR3 loop: CASLEAKNIQYF. Here the CDR3 DNA reads TGTGCCAGCCTCGAGGCCAAAAACATTCAGTACTTC.

The chain employs TRBV30 and TRBJ2-1, with D maybe TRBD2 (6 bases). This CDR3 is built from 15 residues. V lost 2 bases and J lost 6, with 17 bases in between. CDR1 is GTSNPN and CDR2 is SVGIG in the germline V gene (reference sequence). The CDR3 reads CAWSPLQAGRNEQFF. DNA of the CDR3: TGTGCCTGGAGTCCCCTACAGGCGGGACGCAATGAGCAGTTCTTC. The variable domain in full, with the rest retrieved from reference TRBV30 and TRBJ2-1, is SQTIHQWPATLVQPVGSPLSLECTVEGTSNPNLYWYRQAAGRGLQLLFYSVGIGQISSEVPQNLSASRPQDRQFILSSKKLLLSDSGFYLCAWSPLQAGRNEQFFGPGTRLTVL.

This clone was recorded once. The V gene is TRBV5-3, the J gene TRBJ1-5, with D possibly TRBD1 on 5 matching bases. TRBV5-3 has ORF status, its function being uncertain. This CDR3 region has 13 residues. Trimming took off 0 bases at V and 6 bases at J, with 7 bases between the two ends. DNA for the CDR3: TGTGCCAGAAGCTTGGCCGGGGGTCAGCCCCAGCATTTT. Its translation: CARSLAGGQPQHF.

The rearrangement joins TRBV11-3 to TRBJ2-1, with TRBD1 as a possible D gene (5 bases). Germline CDR1 and CDR2: SGHNT and YENEEA. The CDR3 length is 15 residues. With 5 bases removed from V and 1 base from J, the gap between germline ends came to 12 bases. The CDR3 DNA reads as TGTGCCAGCAGCCCAGGGTTCGGGTCCTACAATGAGCAGTTCTTC. Translating it yields CASSPGFGSYNEQFF.

This clone was recorded a few times. In nucleotides, the CDR3 is TGTGCCAGCAGTGATGTGGAGGTAGCGGATTCACCCCTCCACTTT. This gives the protein CASSDVEVADSPLHF. The chain recombines TRBV2 with TRBJ1-6; no firm D call. Per the germline V gene, CDR1 is SNHLY and CDR2 is FYNNEI. CDR3 length: 15 residues. V was cut by 3 bases and J by 8 bases, with 14 bases left in between.

The DNA for the CDR3 is TGTGCCAGCAGCGGAACCGGGACTAGCACCGGGGAGCTGTTTTTT. Translation gives CASSGTGTSTGELFF. This chain links TRBV7-9 with TRBJ2-2; 8 bases line up with TRBD2. The germline V gene encodes CDR1 SEHNR and CDR2 FQNEAQ (reference sequence). This CDR3 comprises 15 residues. J gave up 4 bases and V 5 bases, and 6 bases lay outside the gene matches.

J is TRBJ1-2 and V is TRBV3-1 (or the pseudogene TRBV3-2), with 7 nucleotides matching TRBD1. This CDR3 is built from 15 residues. Unmatched junction bases numbered 10, after V lost 1 base and J lost 8 bases. Germline CDR1 is LGHDT and CDR2 is YNNKEL (reference sequence). The CDR3 sequence is CASSQVFWDSRGYTF. DNA of the CDR3: TGTGCCAGCAGCCAAGTGTTTTGGGACAGTAGAGGCTACACCTTC.

The rearrangement uses TRBV5-1 and TRBJ1-6, with TRBD1 as a possible D gene (5 bases). The V and J ends lost 3 bases and 5 bases respectively, with 12 bases between them. In germline, CDR1 is SGHRS, CDR2 YFSETQ. The CDR3 contains 15 residues. As DNA, the CDR3 is TGCGCCAGCAGCTGGTCCGACAGAGATAATTCACCCCTCCACTTT. It specifies CASSWSDRDNSPLHF.